This TCR beta chain appears in the sequencing data of a study of tumor-infiltrating lymphocytes in oesophageal squamous cell carcinoma. The CDR3 has 16 amino acids. Trimming removed 5 bases from V and 4 bases from J; junction bases left unmatched: 13. CDR1 is LNHDA, CDR2 SQIVND, per germline (reference sequence). MiXCR, run by TCRdb on the PCR reads, gives a single entry per CDR3 protein. Among approximately 4,100 distinct CDR3 sequences listed, around 19% were seen once. The chain couples TRBV19 to TRBJ1-2; 7 bases are shared with TRBD1. This TCR was recovered from a male donor with esophageal squamous cell carcinoma. Specimen: normal esophageal tissue next to the tumor. The DNA for the CDR3 is TGTGCCAGTAGTTTACATCCGGGACAGCGACTCTATGGCTACACCTTC. This translates into CASSLHPGQRLYGYTF.